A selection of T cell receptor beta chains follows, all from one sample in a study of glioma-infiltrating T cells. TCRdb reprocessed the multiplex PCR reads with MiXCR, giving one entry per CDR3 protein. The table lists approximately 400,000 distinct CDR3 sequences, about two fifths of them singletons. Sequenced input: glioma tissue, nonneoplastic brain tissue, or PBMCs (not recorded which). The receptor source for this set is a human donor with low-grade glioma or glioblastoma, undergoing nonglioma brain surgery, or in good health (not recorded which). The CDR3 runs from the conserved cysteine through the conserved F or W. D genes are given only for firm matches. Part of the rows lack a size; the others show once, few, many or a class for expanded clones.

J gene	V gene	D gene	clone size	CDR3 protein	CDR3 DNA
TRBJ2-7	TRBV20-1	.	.	CSAPLASRSYNEQYF	TGCAGTGCCCCCTTGGCTAGCAGATCCTACAATGAGCAGTACTTC
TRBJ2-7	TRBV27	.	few	CASSLSRGGSYEQYF	TGTGCCAGCAGTTTATCGAGAGGGGGCTCCTACGAGCAGTACTTC
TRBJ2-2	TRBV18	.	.	CASSFQGRDTGELFF	TGTGCCAGCTCGTTTCAGGGACGGGACACCGGGGAGCTGTTTTTT
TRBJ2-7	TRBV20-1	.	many	CSARSGGVSYEQYF	TGCAGTGCTAGAAGCGGAGGGGTCTCCTACGAGCAGTACTTC
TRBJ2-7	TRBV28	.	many	CASSSRDLQYF	TGTGCCAGCAGTTCCAGGGATCTGCAGTACTTC
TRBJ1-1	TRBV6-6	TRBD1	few	CASRTAGTGRRGSFF	TGTGCCAGCAGAACTGCCGGGACAGGCCGAAGAGGGTCTTTCTTT
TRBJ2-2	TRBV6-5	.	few	CASNPSGGTGELFF	TGTGCCAGCAACCCCTCCGGGGGCACCGGGGAGCTGTTTTTT
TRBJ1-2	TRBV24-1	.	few	CATSETDYGYTF	TGTGCCACCAGTGAAACGGACTATGGCTACACCTTC
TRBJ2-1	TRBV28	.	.	CASSIGTYGGNEQFF	TGTGCCAGCAGCATCGGGACGTATGGGGGGAATGAGCAGTTCTTC
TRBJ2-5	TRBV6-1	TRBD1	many	CASRRQGGETQYF	TGTGCCAGCAGACGACAGGGGGGAGAGACCCAGTACTTC
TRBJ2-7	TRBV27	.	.	CASSFGGTNYYEQYF	TGTGCCAGCAGTTTCGGAGGGACAAATTACTACGAGCAGTACTTC
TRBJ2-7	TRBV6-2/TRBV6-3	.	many	CASSFRPSSYEQYF	TGTGCCAGCAGTTTCCGCCCTAGCTCCTACGAGCAGTACTTC
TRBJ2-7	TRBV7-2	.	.	CASSLDAASYEQYF	TGTGCCAGCAGCTTAGATGCGGCGTCCTACGAGCAGTACTTC
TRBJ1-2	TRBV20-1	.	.	CSGGLNYGYTF	TGCAGTGGCGGACTCAACTATGGCTACACCTTC
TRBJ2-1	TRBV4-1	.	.	CASSQPPAGAPGEQFF	TGCGCCAGCAGCCAACCCCCGGCAGGGGCCCCTGGCGAGCAGTTCTTC
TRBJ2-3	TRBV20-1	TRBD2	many	CSANSGRGTDTQYF	TGCAGTGCAAATAGCGGGAGAGGTACAGATACGCAGTATTTT
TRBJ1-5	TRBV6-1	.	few	CASSEERRPNQPQHF	TGTGCCAGCAGTGAGGAGAGGAGACCCAATCAGCCCCAGCATTTT
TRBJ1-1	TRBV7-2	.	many	CASSLSHGTEAFF	TGTGCCAGCAGCTTGTCCCATGGCACTGAAGCTTTCTTT
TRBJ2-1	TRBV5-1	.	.	CASSVVAGSYNEQFF	TGCGCCAGCAGCGTAGTAGCCGGGTCCTACAATGAGCAGTTCTTC
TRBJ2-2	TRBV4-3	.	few	CASSQAMLADTNTGELFF	TGCGCCAGCAGCCAAGCCATGCTAGCCGATACGAACACCGGGGAGCTGTTTTTT
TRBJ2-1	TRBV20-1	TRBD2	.	CSVRDLPLAGEYYEQFF	TGCAGTGTTAGAGATTTACCCCTAGCGGGAGAATATTATGAGCAGTTCTTC
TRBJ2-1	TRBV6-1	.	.	CASSEGTLLGQFF	TGTGCCAGCAGTGAAGGGACCCTCCTAGGGCAGTTCTTC
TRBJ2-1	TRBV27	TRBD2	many	CASSLSSGMSYNEQFF	TGTGCCAGCAGTTTGAGTAGCGGGATGTCCTACAATGAGCAGTTCTTC
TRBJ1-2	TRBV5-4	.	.	CASRRDVDDGYTF	TGTGCCAGCAGAAGGGACGTTGACGATGGCTACACCTTC
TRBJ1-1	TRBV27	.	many	CASSFLGPSQAFF	TGTGCCAGCAGTTTTCTGGGGCCTTCACAAGCTTTCTTT
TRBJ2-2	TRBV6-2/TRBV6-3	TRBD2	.	CASSYRTSRVGELFF	TGTGCCAGCAGTTACCGGACTAGTCGGGTCGGGGAGCTGTTTTTT
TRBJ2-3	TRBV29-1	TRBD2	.	CSVEKAGGSKATDTQYF	TGCAGCGTTGAAAAAGCGGGAGGTAGTAAGGCCACAGATACGCAGTATTTT
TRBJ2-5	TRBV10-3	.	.	CAISDFETQYF	TGTGCCATCAGTGACTTCGAGACCCAGTACTTC
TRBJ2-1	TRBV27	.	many	CATGLWGSSYNEQFF	TGTGCCACCGGCCTTTGGGGTAGCTCCTACAATGAGCAGTTCTTC
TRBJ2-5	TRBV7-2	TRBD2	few	CASSRSLARGETQYF	TGTGCCAGCAGCCGATCACTAGCGAGAGGCGAGACCCAGTACTTC
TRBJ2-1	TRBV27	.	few	CAIRNRDSRGNEQFF	TGTGCCATCAGAAACCGGGACTCCCGTGGGAATGAGCAGTTCTTC
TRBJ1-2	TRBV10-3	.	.	CAISEGHSSLYGYTF	TGTGCCATCAGTGAAGGACATTCGTCCCTCTATGGCTACACCTTC
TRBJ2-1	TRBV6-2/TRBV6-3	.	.	CASSPNAASYNEQFF	TGTGCCAGCAGCCCCAATGCAGCCTCCTACAATGAGCAGTTCTTC
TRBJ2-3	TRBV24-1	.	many	CATSDLPGRGMDTQYF	TGTGCCACCAGTGATTTACCAGGCCGAGGCATGGATACGCAGTATTTT
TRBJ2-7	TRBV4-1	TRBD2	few	CASSHPGTRSSYEQYF	TGCGCCAGCAGCCATCCCGGGACTAGGAGCTCCTACGAGCAGTACTTC
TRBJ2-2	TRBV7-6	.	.	CASSHPRTGEGTGELFF	TGTGCCAGCAGTCACCCTAGGACGGGAGAAGGGACCGGGGAGCTGTTTTTT
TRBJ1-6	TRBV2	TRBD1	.	CASQGAQGSPLHF	TGTGCCAGCCAGGGGGCCCAGGGGTCACCCCTCCACTTT